This entry describes one T cell receptor beta chain. The sample originates from a study of shared T cell receptors in the human thymus. Assay: immunoSEQ multiplex PCR; the TCRdb copy retains only in-frame clones and omits some. The sample shows approximately 660,000 clones, 70% to 90% of them seen only once. The germline CDR1 and CDR2 sequences are SNHLY and FYNNEI. CDR3 length: 15 amino acids. The J segment lost 1 base and the V segment lost 6 bases, leaving 3 bases of the junction unmatched. The same data also went into a second study, on human thymus T cells. That paper adds: The donor group consisted of healthy Finnish infants who were having corrective surgery for congenital heart defects. The source of the thymus tissue was resections taken during corrective heart surgery. Use of V and J genes seemed skewed within the thymic and blood repertoires. Among unrelated individuals, related research reported thymic repertoires that overlapped highly.

J is TRBJ1-5 and V is TRBV2; 10 nucleotides line up with TRBD1. The clonotype was recovered from a boy in the first two years of life with a congenital heart defect. Input material: thymocytes. The CDR3 coding sequence is TGTGCCAGCAGCTGGACAGGGGGGAGCAATCAGCCCCAGCATTTT. Its translation: CASSWTGGSNQPQHF.